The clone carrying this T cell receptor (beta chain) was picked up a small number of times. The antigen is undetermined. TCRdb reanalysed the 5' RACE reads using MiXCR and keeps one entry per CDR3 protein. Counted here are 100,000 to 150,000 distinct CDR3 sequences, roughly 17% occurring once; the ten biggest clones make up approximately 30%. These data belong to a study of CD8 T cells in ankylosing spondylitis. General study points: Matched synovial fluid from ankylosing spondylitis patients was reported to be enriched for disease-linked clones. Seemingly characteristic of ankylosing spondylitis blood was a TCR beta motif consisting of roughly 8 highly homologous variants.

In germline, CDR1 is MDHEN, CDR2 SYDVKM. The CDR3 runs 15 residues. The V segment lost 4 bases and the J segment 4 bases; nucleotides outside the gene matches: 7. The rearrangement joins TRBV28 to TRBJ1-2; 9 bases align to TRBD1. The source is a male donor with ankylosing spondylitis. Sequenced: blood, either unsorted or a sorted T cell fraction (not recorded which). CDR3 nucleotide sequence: TGTGCCAGCAGTTCCGGGACAGGGTGGCCCTATGGCTACACCTTC. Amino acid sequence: CASSSGTGWPYGYTF.